This TCR beta chain derives from a study of T cell responses to AZD1222 COVID-19 vaccine. Study details: Pooling was applied to second doses at about 4 or about 12 weeks. Study results and limitations: Increases in Spike-specific TCR breadth and depth were seen after two AZD1222 doses.

The CDR3 runs to 15 residues. Germline V CDR1 and CDR2: LNHDA, SQIVND (reference sequence). V lost 10 bases and J lost 0, with 16 bases in between. Regarding this clone: Its antigen remains unknown.

The repertoire was sequenced with immunoSEQ multiplex PCR; TCRdb's copy has only in-frame clones and lacks some. The data contain under 150,000 clones, over 90% of them singletons. The specimen comprised peripheral blood, sampled on day 0 of AZD1222 vaccination. This sequence originates from an adult in good health. V and J are TRBV19 and TRBJ1-5, with D perhaps matching TRBD1 (6 bases). This chain's CDR3 is CATSRDTISNQPQHF. DNA of the CDR3: TGTGCCACTTCCCGGGACACAATTAGCAATCAGCCCCAGCATTTT. Full variable domain (outside the CDR3, taken from reference TRBV19 and TRBJ1-5): DGGITQSPKYLFRKEGQNVTLSCEQNLNHDAMYWYRQDPGQGLRLIYYSQIVNDFQKGDIAEGYSVSREKKESFPLTVTSAQKNPTAFYLCATSRDTISNQPQHFGDGTRLSIL.